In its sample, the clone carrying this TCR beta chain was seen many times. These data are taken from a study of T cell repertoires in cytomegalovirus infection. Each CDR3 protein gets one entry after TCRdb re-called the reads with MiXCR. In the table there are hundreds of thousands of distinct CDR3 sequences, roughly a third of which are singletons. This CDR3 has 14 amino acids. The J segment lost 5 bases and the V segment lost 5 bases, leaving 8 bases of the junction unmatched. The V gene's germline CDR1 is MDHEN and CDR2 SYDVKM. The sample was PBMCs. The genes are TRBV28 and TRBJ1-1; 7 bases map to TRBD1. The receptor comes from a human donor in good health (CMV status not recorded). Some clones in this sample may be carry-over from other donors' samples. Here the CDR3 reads CASSRGQRGTEAFF. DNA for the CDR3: TGTGCCAGCAGTCGGGGACAGAGGGGAACTGAAGCTTTCTTT.